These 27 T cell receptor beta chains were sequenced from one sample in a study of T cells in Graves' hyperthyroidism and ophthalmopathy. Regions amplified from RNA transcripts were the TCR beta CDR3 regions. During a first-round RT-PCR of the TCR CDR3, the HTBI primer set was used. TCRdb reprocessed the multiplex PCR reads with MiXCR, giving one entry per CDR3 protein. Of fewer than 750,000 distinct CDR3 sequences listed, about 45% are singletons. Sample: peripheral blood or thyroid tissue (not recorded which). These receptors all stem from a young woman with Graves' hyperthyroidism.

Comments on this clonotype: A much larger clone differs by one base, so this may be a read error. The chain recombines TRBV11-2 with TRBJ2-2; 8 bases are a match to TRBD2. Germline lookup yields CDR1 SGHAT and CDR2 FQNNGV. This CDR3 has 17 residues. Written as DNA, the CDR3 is TGTGCCAGCAGCCCAAGACGTGTGGGAGCGGGAGAAGGGGAGCCGTTTTTT. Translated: CASSPRRVGAGEGEPFF.

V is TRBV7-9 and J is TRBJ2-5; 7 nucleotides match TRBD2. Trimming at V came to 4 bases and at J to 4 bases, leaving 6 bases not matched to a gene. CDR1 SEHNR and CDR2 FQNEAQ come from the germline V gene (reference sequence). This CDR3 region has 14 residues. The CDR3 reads CASSSLREPETQYF. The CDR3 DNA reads TGTGCCAGCAGCTCCTTGCGGGAGCCAGAGACCCAGTACTTC.

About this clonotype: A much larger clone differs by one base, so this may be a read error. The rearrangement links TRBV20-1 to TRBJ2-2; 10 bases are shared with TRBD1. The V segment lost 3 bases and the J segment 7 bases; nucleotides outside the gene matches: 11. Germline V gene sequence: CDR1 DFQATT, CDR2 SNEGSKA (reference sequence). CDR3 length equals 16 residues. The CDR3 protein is CSASDDPGTGVGELFF. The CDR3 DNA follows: TGCAGTGCTAGCGACGACCCCGGGACAGGGGTCGGGGAGCTGTTTTTT.

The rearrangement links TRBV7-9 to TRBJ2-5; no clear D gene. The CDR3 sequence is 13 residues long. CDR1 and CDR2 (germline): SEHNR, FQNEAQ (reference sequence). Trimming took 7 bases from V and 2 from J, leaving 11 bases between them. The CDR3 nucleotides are TGTGCCAGCACCAAAACCGTACAAGAGACCCAGTACTTC. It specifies CASTKTVQETQYF.

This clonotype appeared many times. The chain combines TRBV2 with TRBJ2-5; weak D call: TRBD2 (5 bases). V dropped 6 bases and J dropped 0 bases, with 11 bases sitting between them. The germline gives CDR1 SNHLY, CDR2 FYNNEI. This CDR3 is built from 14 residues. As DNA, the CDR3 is TGTGCCAGCAGACCTACTAGAAACCAAGAGACCCAGTACTTC. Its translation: CASRPTRNQETQYF.

The CDR3 bases are TGTGCCAGCAGTCGCTCGGGACACATCCAAGAGACCCAGTACTTC. It yields the protein CASSRSGHIQETQYF. The rearrangement uses TRBV7-9 and TRBJ2-5, with D tentatively TRBD1 (6 bases). The germline V and J ends were trimmed by 6 bases and 1 base, with 15 bases remaining between them. From germline, CDR1 is SEHNR and CDR2 FQNEAQ (reference sequence). This CDR3 comprises 15 residues.

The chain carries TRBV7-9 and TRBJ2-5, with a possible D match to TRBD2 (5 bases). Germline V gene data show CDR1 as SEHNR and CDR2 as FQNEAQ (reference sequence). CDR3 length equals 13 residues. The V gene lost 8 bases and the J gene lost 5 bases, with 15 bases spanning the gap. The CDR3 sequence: CASHREGQETQYF. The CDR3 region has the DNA TGTGCCAGCCACCGAGAGGGCCAGGAGACCCAGTACTTC.

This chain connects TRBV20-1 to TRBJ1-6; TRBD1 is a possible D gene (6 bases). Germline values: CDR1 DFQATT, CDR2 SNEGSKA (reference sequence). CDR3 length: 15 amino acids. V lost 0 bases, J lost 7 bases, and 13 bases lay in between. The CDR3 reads CSARDTGGGNSPLHF. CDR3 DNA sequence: TGCAGTGCTAGAGATACCGGGGGCGGGAATTCACCCCTCCACTTT.

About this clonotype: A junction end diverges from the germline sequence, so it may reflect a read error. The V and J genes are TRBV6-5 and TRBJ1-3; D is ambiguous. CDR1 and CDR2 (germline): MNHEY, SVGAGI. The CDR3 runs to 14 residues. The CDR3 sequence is CASSSVSSENTIYF. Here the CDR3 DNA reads TGTGCCAGCAGTAGCGTCAGCTCTGAAAACACCATATATTTT.

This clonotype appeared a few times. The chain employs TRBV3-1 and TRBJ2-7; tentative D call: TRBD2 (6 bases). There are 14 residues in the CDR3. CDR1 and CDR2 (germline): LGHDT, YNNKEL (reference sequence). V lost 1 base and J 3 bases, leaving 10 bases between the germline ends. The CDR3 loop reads CASSQGSGRYEQYF. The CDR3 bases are TGTGCCAGCAGCCAAGGTAGCGGCCGCTACGAGCAGTACTTC.

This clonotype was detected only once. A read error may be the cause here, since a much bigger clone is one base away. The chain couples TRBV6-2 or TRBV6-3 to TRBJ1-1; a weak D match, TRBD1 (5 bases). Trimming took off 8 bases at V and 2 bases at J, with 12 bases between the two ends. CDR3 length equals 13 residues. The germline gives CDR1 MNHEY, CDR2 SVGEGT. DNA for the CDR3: TGTGCCAGCCACTGCAGGGCTAACACTGAAGCTTTCTTT. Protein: CASHCRANTEAFF.

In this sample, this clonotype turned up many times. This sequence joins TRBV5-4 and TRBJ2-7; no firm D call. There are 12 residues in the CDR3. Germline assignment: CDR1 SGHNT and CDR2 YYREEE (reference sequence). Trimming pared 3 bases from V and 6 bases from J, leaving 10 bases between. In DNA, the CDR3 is TGTGCCAGCAGCTGGCGAGCCGGCGAGCAGTACTTC. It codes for CASSWRAGEQYF.

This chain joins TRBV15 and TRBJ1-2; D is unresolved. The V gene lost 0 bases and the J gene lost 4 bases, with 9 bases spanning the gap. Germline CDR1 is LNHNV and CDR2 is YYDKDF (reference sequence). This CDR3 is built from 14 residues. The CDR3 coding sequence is TGTGCCACCAGCAGAGATCACGGCAGCTATGGCTACACCTTC. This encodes CATSRDHGSYGYTF.

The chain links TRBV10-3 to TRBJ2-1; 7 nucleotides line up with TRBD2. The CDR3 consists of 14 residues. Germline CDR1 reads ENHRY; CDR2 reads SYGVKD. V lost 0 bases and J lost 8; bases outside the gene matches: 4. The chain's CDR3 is CAISESAGSHEQFF. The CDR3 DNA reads TGTGCCATCAGTGAGTCAGCGGGGTCCCATGAGCAGTTCTTC.

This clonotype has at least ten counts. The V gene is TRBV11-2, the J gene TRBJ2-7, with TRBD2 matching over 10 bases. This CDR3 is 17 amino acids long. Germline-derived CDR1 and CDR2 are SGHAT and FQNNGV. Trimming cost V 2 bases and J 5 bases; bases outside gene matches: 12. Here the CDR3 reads CASSLKRPGLALHEQYF. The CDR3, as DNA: TGTGCCAGCAGCTTAAAACGGCCGGGACTAGCGCTTCACGAGCAGTACTTC.

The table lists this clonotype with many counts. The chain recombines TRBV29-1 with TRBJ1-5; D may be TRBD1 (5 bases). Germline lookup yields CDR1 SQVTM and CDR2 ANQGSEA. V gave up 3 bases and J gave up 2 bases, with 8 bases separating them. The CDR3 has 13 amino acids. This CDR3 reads CSVDVGGNQPQHF. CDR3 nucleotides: TGCAGCGTTGACGTGGGGGGCAATCAGCCCCAGCATTTT.

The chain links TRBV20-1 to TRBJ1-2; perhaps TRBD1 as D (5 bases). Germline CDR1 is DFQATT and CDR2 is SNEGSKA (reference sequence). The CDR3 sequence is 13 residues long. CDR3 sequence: CRLRAGNNYGYTF. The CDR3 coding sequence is TGCAGGCTGCGGGCAGGGAATAACTATGGCTACACCTTC.

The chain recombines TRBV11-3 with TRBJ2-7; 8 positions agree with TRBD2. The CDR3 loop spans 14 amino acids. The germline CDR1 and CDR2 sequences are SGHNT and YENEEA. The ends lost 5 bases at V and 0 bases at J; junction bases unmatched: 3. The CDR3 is CASSKSGSSYEQYF. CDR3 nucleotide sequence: TGTGCCAGCAGCAAAAGCGGGAGCTCCTACGAGCAGTACTTC.

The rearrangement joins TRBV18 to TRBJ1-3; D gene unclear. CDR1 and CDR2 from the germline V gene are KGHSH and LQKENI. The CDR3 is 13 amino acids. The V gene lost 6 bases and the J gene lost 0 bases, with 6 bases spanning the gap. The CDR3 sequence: CASSANSGNTIYF. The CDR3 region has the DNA TGTGCCAGCTCCGCGAACTCTGGAAACACCATATATTTT. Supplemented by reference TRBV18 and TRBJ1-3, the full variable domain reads NAGVMQNPRHLVRRRGQEARLRCSPMKGHSHVYWYRQLPEEGLKFMVYLQKENIIDESGMPKERFSAEFPKEGPSILRIQQVVRGDSAAYFCASSANSGNTIYFGEGSWLTVV.

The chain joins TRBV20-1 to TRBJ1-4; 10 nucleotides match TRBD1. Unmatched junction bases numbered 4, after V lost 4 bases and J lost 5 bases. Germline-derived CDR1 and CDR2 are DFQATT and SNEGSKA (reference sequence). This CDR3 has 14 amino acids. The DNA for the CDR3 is TGCAGTGCTACCGACAGGGGGCGCAATGAAAAACTGTTTTTT. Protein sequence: CSATDRGRNEKLFF.

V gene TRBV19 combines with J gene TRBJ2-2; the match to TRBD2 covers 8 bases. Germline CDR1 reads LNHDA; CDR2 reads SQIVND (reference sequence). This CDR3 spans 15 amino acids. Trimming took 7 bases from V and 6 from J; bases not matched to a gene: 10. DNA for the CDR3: TGTGCCAGTATTGAGGATAGCGGGAAAGCCGGGGAGCTGTTTTTT. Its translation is CASIEDSGKAGELFF.

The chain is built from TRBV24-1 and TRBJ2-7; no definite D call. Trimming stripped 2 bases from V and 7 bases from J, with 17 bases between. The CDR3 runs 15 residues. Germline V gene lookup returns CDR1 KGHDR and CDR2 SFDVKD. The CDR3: CATSDWGASANEQYF. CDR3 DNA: TGTGCCACCAGTGATTGGGGTGCCTCAGCTAATGAGCAGTACTTC.

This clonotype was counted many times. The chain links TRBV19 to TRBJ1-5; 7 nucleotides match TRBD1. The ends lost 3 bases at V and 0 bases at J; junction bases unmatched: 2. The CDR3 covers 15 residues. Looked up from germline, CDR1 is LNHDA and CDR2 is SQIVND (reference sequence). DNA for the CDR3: TGTGCCAGTAGTATTGCAGGGGGTAGCAATCAGCCCCAGCATTTT. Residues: CASSIAGGSNQPQHF.

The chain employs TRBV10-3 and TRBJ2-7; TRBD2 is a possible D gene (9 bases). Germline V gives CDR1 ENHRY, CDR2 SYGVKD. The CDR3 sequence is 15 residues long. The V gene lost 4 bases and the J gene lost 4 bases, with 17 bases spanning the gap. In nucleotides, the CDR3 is TGTGCCATCAGTGGGACAGGGACTAGCATGTACGAGCAGTACTTC. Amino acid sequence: CAISGTGTSMYEQYF.

The CDR3 region is CASSLIGQPSGANVLTF. In DNA, the CDR3 is TGTGCCAGCAGTTTAATAGGTCAACCCTCTGGGGCCAACGTCCTGACTTTC. This chain links TRBV27 with TRBJ2-6; no definite D call. The CDR3 totals 17 residues. V lost 2 bases to trimming and J lost 0 bases, with 11 bases between them. CDR1 is MNHEY, CDR2 SMNVEV, per germline (reference sequence).

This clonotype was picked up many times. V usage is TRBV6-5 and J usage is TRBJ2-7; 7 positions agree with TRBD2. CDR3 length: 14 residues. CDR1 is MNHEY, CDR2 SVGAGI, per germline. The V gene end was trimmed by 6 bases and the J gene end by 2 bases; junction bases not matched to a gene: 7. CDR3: CASRGGGFAYEQYF. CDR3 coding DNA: TGTGCCAGCAGGGGCGGGGGTTTCGCCTACGAGCAGTACTTC.

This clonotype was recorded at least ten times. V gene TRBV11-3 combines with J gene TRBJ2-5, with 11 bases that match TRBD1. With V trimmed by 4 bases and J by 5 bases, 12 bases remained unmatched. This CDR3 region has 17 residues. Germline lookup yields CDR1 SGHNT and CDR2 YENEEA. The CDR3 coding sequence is TGTGCCAGCAGCTCCCCTTTATGGGGGACAGGGGGGGAGACCCAGTACTTC. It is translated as CASSSPLWGTGGETQYF.